In its sample, the clone carrying this TCR beta chain was seen a few times. The authors ran a second PCR of roughly 6 to 12 cycles using a sample-barcoded 5' primer and a J-beta primer mix. TCRdb fed the 5' RACE reads into MiXCR, producing one record per CDR3 protein. The sample includes about 1.6 million distinct CDR3 sequences, almost 35% of them seen just once. The sample belongs to a study of blood T cells in healthy people across ages. The TCR comes from a woman aged 25 to 39 in good health. The sample consisted of blood.

Here the CDR3 reads CASSLAGQVPGQYF. DNA for the CDR3: TGTGCCAGCAGCTTAGCGGGACAGGTCCCCGGGCAGTACTTC. The rearrangement links TRBV7-8 to TRBJ2-7; 8 bases agree with TRBD1. This CDR3 contains 14 residues. From germline, CDR1 is SGHVS and CDR2 FQNEAQ. The V and J ends lost 0 bases and 9 bases, in that order; junction bases with no gene match: 7. The full variable domain, rest sourced from reference TRBV7-8 and TRBJ2-7, is GAGVSQSPRYKVAKRGQDVALRCDPISGHVSLFWYQQALGQGPEFLTYFQNEAQLDKSGLPSDRFFAERPEGSVSTLKIQRTQQEDSAVYLCASSLAGQVPGQYFGPGTRLTVT.